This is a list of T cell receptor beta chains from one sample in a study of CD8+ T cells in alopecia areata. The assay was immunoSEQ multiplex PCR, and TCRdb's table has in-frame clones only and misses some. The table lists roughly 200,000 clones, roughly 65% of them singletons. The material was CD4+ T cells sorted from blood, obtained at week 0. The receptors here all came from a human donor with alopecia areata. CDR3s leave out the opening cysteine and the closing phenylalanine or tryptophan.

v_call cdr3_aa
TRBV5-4 ASSLVAGFTGELF
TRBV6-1 ASTLGQGDYEQY
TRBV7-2 ASSWGGGQVQDGYT
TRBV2 ASSRGLAGGELF
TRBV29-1 SVLGGRDEQY
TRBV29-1 SGVDTDYGYT
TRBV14 ASSYTGVGTEAF
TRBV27 ASSLSWLRTDTQY
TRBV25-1 ASSGQGTITGELF
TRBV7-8 ASSLARGQGGTEAF
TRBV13 ASSLGREQPQH
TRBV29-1 SVRRDGNQPQH
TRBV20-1 SASMEETQY
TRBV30 AWSVLSGTAFNSQETQY
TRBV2 ASRAAGTRNTEAF
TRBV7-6 ASRKGREKNTEAF
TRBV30 AWKGTGKNIQY
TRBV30 AWGLRENTEAF
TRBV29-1 SVRRQVDGYT
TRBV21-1 ASSALGDRVTEAF
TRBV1 TSSQVAVGPRGLF
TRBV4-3 ASSQDLTSGGINLQNEQF
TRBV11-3 ASSSGLEQF
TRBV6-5 ASSFFRDRAYEQY
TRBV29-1 SVGQGLNSPLH
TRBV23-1 ASCLGRSSYNEQF
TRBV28 ASSSAGLPRDEKLF
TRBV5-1 ASSLGDSPSTDTQY
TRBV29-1 SVEPRQILNTEAF
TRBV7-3 ASSTGTGSSEQY
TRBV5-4 ASSPPGGTTPNYGYT
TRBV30 AWSEVDYGYT
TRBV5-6 ASRALKSQSGGAF
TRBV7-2 ASRPGQAAEAF
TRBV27 ASSLSPRGSYGYT
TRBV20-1 SASSDGYT
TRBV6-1 ASLNVGGRTEAF
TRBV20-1 SAVYNEQF